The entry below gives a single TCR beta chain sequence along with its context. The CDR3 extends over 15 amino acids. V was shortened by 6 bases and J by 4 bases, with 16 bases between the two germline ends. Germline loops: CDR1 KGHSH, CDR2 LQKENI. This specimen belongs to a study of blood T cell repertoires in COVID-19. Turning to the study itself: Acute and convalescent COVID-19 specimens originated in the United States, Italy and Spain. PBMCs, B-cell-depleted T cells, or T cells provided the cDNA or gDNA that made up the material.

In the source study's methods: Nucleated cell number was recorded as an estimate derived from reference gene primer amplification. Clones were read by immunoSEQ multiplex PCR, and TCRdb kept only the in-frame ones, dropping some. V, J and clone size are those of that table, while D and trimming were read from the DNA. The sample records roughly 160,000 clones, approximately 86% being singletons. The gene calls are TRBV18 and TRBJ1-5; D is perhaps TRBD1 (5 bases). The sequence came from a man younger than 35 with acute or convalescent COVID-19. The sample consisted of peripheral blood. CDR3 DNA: TGTGCCAGCTCGACCACGTCAGGGATGAATCAGCCCCAGCATTTT. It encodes CASSTTSGMNQPQHF.